The T cell receptor beta chain described here comes from a study of identical twins. Study outcomes and limitations: Within beta out-of-frame sequences, the excess sharing observed between twins was weaker.

This clonotype occurred many times. Antigen unknown. TCRdb called the 5' RACE reads again in MiXCR, with one record for every CDR3 protein. The sample lists about 430,000 distinct CDR3 sequences, approximately 18% occurring once. With 6 bases clipped from V and 10 bases from J, the junction kept 5 bases outside the gene matches. The CDR3 covers 12 residues. Sequenced material: naive T cells sorted from blood. The chain has TRBV12-3 or TRBV12-4 and TRBJ2-1; TRBD2 matches at 8 bases. The TCR originated in a man over 45 in good health. The CDR3 is CASSPSGREQFF. CDR3 DNA sequence: TGTGCCAGCAGCCCAAGCGGGAGAGAGCAGTTCTTC.